This TCR beta chain derives from a study of beta chain features in type 1 diabetes. The germline V and J ends were trimmed by 6 bases and 15 bases, with 30 bases remaining between them. This CDR3 spans 16 amino acids. Germline loops: CDR1 SGHTA, CDR2 FQGNSA. Reverse transcribing all isolated RNA meant expressed TCRB transcripts were sequenced. TCRdb's table, derived via immunoSEQ multiplex PCR, lists solely in-frame clones and lacks some. The table includes 400,000 to 450,000 clones, 14% detected once. This receptor was obtained from a young man in good health. The sample comprised naive CD4+ T cells from blood. J is TRBJ2-1 and V is TRBV7-2, with D perhaps being TRBD1 or TRBD2 (6 bases each). CDR3 in amino acids: CASRRGGRNQRNPSFF. For the CDR3, the DNA is TGTGCCAGCAGACGAGGGGGGCGTAATCAAAGAAACCCCTCGTTCTTC.